The present T cell receptor (beta chain) was sequenced within a study of T cell repertoires in cytomegalovirus infection. Study details: Well-studied HLA-B-restricted CMV epitopes were used in the study alongside recently identified HLA-C-restricted ones. The public TCR beta signatures pointed to both CMV infection and matching HLA type. Study-level findings and limits: Summed frequency of shared TCR beta families picked out CMV carriers who also had the relevant HLA. CMV-specific TCR beta clonotypes restricted by HLA-C were the ones dominating the ex vivo response.

The CDR3 extends over 11 amino acids. The V end was cut by 6 bases, the J end by 5 bases, with 10 bases between. Germline V gene data show CDR1 as SQVTM and CDR2 as ANQGSEA. One entry per CDR3 protein results from TCRdb running MiXCR on the reads. The table includes roughly 150,000 distinct CDR3 sequences, approximately 21% detected once. In its sample, this clonotype was seen a few times. What it binds is not known. The sequence was collected from a human donor in good health (CMV status not recorded). Some clones in this sample may be carry-over from other donors' samples. The V and J genes are TRBV29-1 and TRBJ2-5; D might be TRBD2 (5 bases). Sample: CD8+ T cells from cultured PBMCs, taken from culture after CMV antigen stimulation. The CDR3 sequence is CSVRVGETQYF. CDR3 sequence (DNA): TGCAGCGTGAGGGTGGGGGAGACCCAGTACTTC.